A selection of T cell receptor beta chains follows, all from one sample in a study of T cell repertoires in cytomegalovirus infection. TCRdb processed the reads anew with MiXCR; each CDR3 protein has one entry. There are roughly 310,000 distinct CDR3 sequences in the sample; roughly 16% occur only once, and around 12% lies in the top ten. Sequencing input: PBMCs. Source of these receptors: a human donor in good health (CMV status not recorded). Some clones in this sample may be carry-over from other donors' samples. Each CDR3 is given with its conserved first and last residue. Fields, in order: clone size, J gene, V gene, D gene, CDR3 protein, CDR3 DNA. D genes are given only for firm matches. Clone size, where shown, is once, few, many, or a class for clones that have expanded.

abundance: few
j_gene: TRBJ1-1
v_gene: TRBV6-5
d_gene: -
CDR3aa: CASSYGPINTEAFF
CDR3nt: TGTGCCAGCAGTTACGGACCAATAAACACTGAAGCTTTCTTT

abundance: few
j_gene: TRBJ2-5
v_gene: TRBV5-1
d_gene: TRBD1
CDR3aa: CASSLEGGWEETQYF
CDR3nt: TGCGCCAGCAGCTTGGAAGGGGGCTGGGAAGAGACCCAGTACTTC

abundance: few
j_gene: TRBJ2-1
v_gene: TRBV28
d_gene: -
CDR3aa: CASSLAGRPNEQFF
CDR3nt: TGTGCCAGCAGTTTAGCAGGGCGCCCCAATGAGCAGTTCTTC

abundance: -
j_gene: TRBJ2-3
v_gene: TRBV7-2
d_gene: -
CDR3aa: CASSLSSSRGDTQYF
CDR3nt: TGTGCCAGCAGCTTATCTAGCTCTAGGGGCGATACGCAGTATTTT

abundance: -
j_gene: TRBJ1-4
v_gene: TRBV20-1
d_gene: -
CDR3aa: CSAPGQSGTNEKLFF
CDR3nt: TGCAGTGCCCCGGGGCAGAGCGGGACTAATGAAAAACTGTTTTTT

abundance: once
j_gene: TRBJ2-4
v_gene: TRBV5-6
d_gene: -
CDR3aa: CASSLSWGGLAKNIQYF
CDR3nt: TGTGCCAGCAGCTTGAGTTGGGGTGGATTAGCCAAAAACATTCAGTACTTC

abundance: few
j_gene: TRBJ2-7
v_gene: TRBV20-1
d_gene: -
CDR3aa: CSAWAPYEQYF
CDR3nt: TGCAGTGCCTGGGCACCCTACGAGCAGTACTTC

abundance: few
j_gene: TRBJ2-1
v_gene: TRBV20-1
d_gene: -
CDR3aa: CSARETRLIQFF
CDR3nt: TGCAGTGCTAGGGAGACTAGACTCATTCAGTTCTTC

abundance: many
j_gene: TRBJ2-3
v_gene: TRBV12-3/TRBV12-4
d_gene: TRBD2
CDR3aa: CASSPGRGTQYF
CDR3nt: TGTGCCAGCAGTCCGGGGAGGGGAACGCAGTATTTT

abundance: -
j_gene: TRBJ1-2
v_gene: TRBV20-1
d_gene: -
CDR3aa: CSALRGELYGYTF
CDR3nt: TGCAGTGCTCTAAGAGGCGAGCTCTATGGCTACACCTTC